The next 21 T cell receptor beta chains were all read from a single sample in a study of CD8 T cells in Susac syndrome. The authors reverse transcribed roughly 0.5 to 1 ug RNA with random hexamers. TCRdb called the immunoSEQ multiplex PCR reads again in MiXCR, with one record for every CDR3 protein. The table lists around 80,000 distinct CDR3 sequences, 90% to 97% of them singletons. The sequencing sample was made of CD8+ T cells from PBMCs. These receptors were collected from a human donor with Susac syndrome.

V is TRBV29-1 and J is TRBJ2-7; 7 positions agree with TRBD1. CDR3 size: 14 residues. Germline V gives CDR1 SQVTM, CDR2 ANQGSEA. The V segment lost 7 bases and the J segment 3 bases; nucleotides outside the gene matches: 12. The CDR3 here is CSAILTGSGYEQYF. In DNA form, the CDR3 reads TGCAGCGCTATCCTGACAGGGTCGGGCTACGAGCAGTACTTC.

V is TRBV15 and J is TRBJ1-5; tentatively, D is TRBD1 (5 bases). The CDR3 runs to 12 residues. V was pared by 1 base and J by 8 bases, with 6 bases between. Germline V CDR1 and CDR2: LNHNV, YYDKDF (reference sequence). CDR3 sequence reads: CATSRVGEPQHF. The CDR3 DNA sequence: TGTGCCACCAGCAGAGTAGGGGAGCCCCAGCATTTT.

The chain carries TRBV30 and TRBJ2-7; a possible D gene is TRBD2 (6 bases). The CDR3 is 12 amino acids. Germline V gives CDR1 GTSNPN, CDR2 SVGIG (reference sequence). V was trimmed by 1 base and J by 5 bases, leaving 9 bases between them. The CDR3 reads CAWSASGHEQYF. CDR3 DNA: TGTGCCTGGAGTGCCAGCGGGCACGAGCAGTACTTC.

The rearrangement links TRBV20-1 to TRBJ1-1, with TRBD1 matching 8 bases. V was clipped by 6 bases and J by 6 bases; unmatched bases: 6. CDR1 is DFQATT and CDR2 is SNEGSKA in the germline V gene (reference sequence). CDR3 length: 12 amino acids. CDR3 loop: CSAPTGDAEAFF. CDR3 bases: TGCAGTGCGCCGACAGGGGACGCTGAAGCTTTCTTT.

This clonotype appeared a few times. J is TRBJ1-1 and V is TRBV19, with no clear D. Germline V gene sequence: CDR1 LNHDA, CDR2 SQIVND (reference sequence). The CDR3 has 13 amino acids. V was trimmed by 3 bases and J by 2 bases, leaving 7 bases between them. Written as DNA, the CDR3 is TGTGCCAGTAGTATCACCAAAAACACTGAAGCTTTCTTT. Translation: CASSITKNTEAFF. Full variable domain (remainder filled in from reference TRBV19 and TRBJ1-1): DGGITQSPKYLFRKEGQNVTLSCEQNLNHDAMYWYRQDPGQGLRLIYYSQIVNDFQKGDIAEGYSVSREKKESFPLTVTSAQKNPTAFYLCASSITKNTEAFFGQGTRLTVV.

CDR3 bases: TGTGCCAGTAGTCCATCGGGGAGCATTCAGTACTTC. Translating it yields CASSPSGSIQYF. The V gene is TRBV19, the J gene TRBJ2-4; TRBD2 might be the D (5 bases). V lost 5 bases and J 9 bases, leaving 11 bases between the germline ends. The CDR3 runs 12 residues. Germline values: CDR1 LNHDA, CDR2 SQIVND (reference sequence).

The chain carries TRBV14 and TRBJ2-5; possibly TRBD2 for D (5 bases). Germline lookup yields CDR1 SGHDN and CDR2 FVKESK. Between the trimmed V and J ends, which lost 6 bases and 3 bases, there was a span of 17 bases. The CDR3 is made up of 15 amino acids. This CDR3 reads CASRASSESKETQYF. The CDR3 coding sequence is TGTGCCAGCAGAGCAAGTAGCGAATCCAAAGAGACCCAGTACTTC.

The gene calls are TRBV1 and TRBJ2-1; the table assigns TRBD2, which was not confirmed against the DNA. TRBV1 is marked as a pseudogene. The CDR3 runs to 15 residues. CDR3 loop: CTSSLRLATGNEQFF. The CDR3 nucleotides are TGCACCAGCAGCCTCCGACTAGCAACGGGCAATGAGCAGTTCTTC.

V usage is TRBV28 and J usage is TRBJ2-2; TRBD1 matches at 9 bases. This CDR3 spans 17 amino acids. V shed 3 bases, J shed 4 bases, and the junction held 9 bases outside the gene matches. In germline, CDR1 is MDHEN, CDR2 SYDVKM. CDR3 residues: CASSFRRTGVLTGELFF. The CDR3 DNA is TGTGCCAGCAGTTTCCGACGGACAGGGGTCCTCACCGGGGAGCTGTTTTTT.

V is TRBV20-1 and J is TRBJ2-1; the D is unclear. This CDR3 spans 12 amino acids. CDR1 is DFQATT, CDR2 SNEGSKA, per germline (reference sequence). V was shortened by 2 bases and J by 4 bases, with 6 bases between the two germline ends. CDR3 sequence: CSARPQYNEQFF. CDR3 in DNA: TGCAGTGCTAGACCGCAGTACAATGAGCAGTTCTTC.

The chain combines TRBV9 with TRBJ2-1; 7 bases match TRBD1. Looked up from germline, CDR1 is SGDLS and CDR2 is YYNGEE. V shed 3 bases and J 9 bases; nucleotides not matched to a gene: 9. CDR3 size: 14 residues. For the CDR3, the DNA is TGTGCCAGCAGCGACCTGGGGCCAGGGGGTGAGCAGTTCTTC. It is translated as CASSDLGPGGEQFF. The variable domain in full, with the rest retrieved from reference TRBV9 and TRBJ2-1, is DSGVTQTPKHLITATGQRVTLRCSPRSGDLSVYWYQQSLDQGLQFLIQYYNGEERAKGNILERFSAQQFPDLHSELNLSSLELGDSALYFCASSDLGPGGEQFFGPGTRLTVL.

This chain uses TRBV29-1 with TRBJ2-7; D might be TRBD2 (6 bases). V was clipped by 5 bases and J by 3 bases, with 8 bases between them. The CDR3 totals 11 residues. In germline, CDR1 is SQVTM, CDR2 ANQGSEA. CDR3 coding DNA: TGCAGCGTTATGACTAGCTACGAGCAGTACTTC. Translation gives CSVMTSYEQYF.

The chain combines TRBV27 with TRBJ1-2, with unresolved D. The CDR3 sequence is 17 residues long. Per the germline V gene, CDR1 is MNHEY and CDR2 is SMNVEV (reference sequence). Trimming removed 0 bases from V and 5 bases from J, with 19 bases in between. Here the CDR3 DNA reads TGTGCCAGCAGTTTATCCTATTATCCCAGTGGCGGGTATGGCTACACCTTC. Protein product: CASSLSYYPSGGYGYTF.

The chain has TRBV18 and TRBJ2-4, with D possibly TRBD1 on 5 matching bases. V was trimmed by 3 bases and J by 0 bases, leaving 18 bases between them. Germline CDR1 and CDR2: KGHSH and LQKENI. This CDR3 comprises 18 residues. CDR3 sequence (DNA): TGTGCCAGCTCACCGATAGTACAGGATGGGTTAGCCAAAAACATTCAGTACTTC. Translated, it gives CASSPIVQDGLAKNIQYF.

The J gene is TRBJ2-5, the V gene TRBV15; D ambiguous. The length of the CDR3 is 14 residues. V lost 0 bases and J 1 base, leaving 6 bases between the germline ends. Germline assignment: CDR1 LNHNV and CDR2 YYDKDF (reference sequence). As DNA, the CDR3 is TGTGCCACCAGCAGAGATTCGAGCCAAGAGACCCAGTACTTC. It yields the protein CATSRDSSQETQYF.

The V and J genes are TRBV25-1 and TRBJ2-1; the D gene is possibly TRBD1 (6 bases). There are 16 residues in the CDR3. Trimming took 5 bases from V and 2 from J, leaving 16 bases between them. Germline V lookup: CDR1 MGHDK, CDR2 SYGVNS. The DNA for the CDR3 is TGTGCCAGCAGTCTGACAGGCCGACATCCCTACAATGAGCAGTTCTTC. It is translated as CASSLTGRHPYNEQFF.

This rearrangement joins TRBV9 to TRBJ2-5; D may match TRBD1 or TRBD2 (6 bases each). Trimming left V 4 bases short and J 2 bases short, with 18 bases between. CDR1 and CDR2 from the germline V gene are SGDLS and YYNGEE. The CDR3 spans 16 residues. The CDR3 DNA reads as TGTGCCAGCAGCCCGAACTCGGGGGCCGGACAAGAGACCCAGTACTTC. As protein: CASSPNSGAGQETQYF.

The chain carries TRBV5-6 and TRBJ1-1; the D is unclear. CDR1 is SGHDT, CDR2 YYEEEE, per germline. Between the trimmed V and J ends, which lost 3 bases and 3 bases, there was a span of 15 bases. This CDR3 has 15 residues. The CDR3 loop reads CASSSTAPGDTEAFF. CDR3 nucleotide sequence: TGTGCCAGCAGCTCGACCGCCCCAGGAGACACTGAAGCTTTCTTT.

The J gene is TRBJ2-7, the V gene TRBV6-5; no definite D call. Germline loops: CDR1 MNHEY, CDR2 SVGAGI. CDR3 length: 12 amino acids. With 2 bases removed from V and 4 bases from J, the gap between germline ends came to 6 bases. Here the CDR3 reads CASSYGNYEQYF. Here the CDR3 DNA reads TGTGCCAGCAGTTACGGGAATTACGAGCAGTACTTC.

This chain links TRBV29-1 with TRBJ2-7; 8 positions agree with TRBD1. This CDR3 is built from 13 residues. CDR1 SQVTM and CDR2 ANQGSEA come from the germline V gene. Trimming cost V 6 bases and J 3 bases; bases outside gene matches: 7. CDR3 bases: TGCAGCGTACGGACAGGGTCCAGCTACGAGCAGTACGTC. This translates into CSVRTGSSYEQYV.

The chain links TRBV5-1 to TRBJ2-7; 7 nucleotides line up with TRBD1. The CDR3 runs to 13 residues. V lost 3 bases, J lost 4 bases, and 4 bases stayed unmatched. Germline values: CDR1 SGHRS, CDR2 YFSETQ. This chain's CDR3 is CASSSDRPYEQYF. In nucleotides, the CDR3 is TGCGCCAGCAGCTCGGACAGGCCGTACGAGCAGTACTTC.